The next 24 T cell receptor beta chains were all read from a single sample in a study of Graves' ophthalmopathy and Graves' hyperthyroidism. Investigators amplified TCR beta CDR3 regions from RNA transcripts. First-round RT-PCR with HTBI primers preceded a second-round multiplex PCR. One entry per CDR3 protein, called by TCRdb with MiXCR from the multiplex PCR reads. The sample carries some 400,000 distinct CDR3 sequences, about a sixth recorded once. The source material was peripheral blood. Every receptor here comes from a woman under 30 with Graves' ophthalmopathy.

This clonotype was seen repeatedly, ten times or more. V is TRBV7-2 and J is TRBJ2-7; 7 bases align to TRBD2. Per the germline V gene, CDR1 is SGHTA and CDR2 is FQGNSA. The CDR3 runs 13 residues. After removal of 0 bases from V and 11 bases from J, the junction contained 7 bases not matched to a gene. CDR3 nucleotide sequence: TGTGCCAGCAGCTTAGCGCAGGGCGGGGGAAAGTACTTC. Protein product: CASSLAQGGGKYF.

This clonotype was counted ten times or more. The CDR3 ends on some other residue instead of the conserved phenylalanine or tryptophan, so this is likely a read error. This chain connects TRBV28 to TRBJ1-1, with D perhaps TRBD1 (5 bases). Germline-derived CDR1 and CDR2 are MDHEN and SYDVKM. This CDR3 contains 15 residues. V gave up 3 bases and J gave up 3 bases, with 14 bases separating them. The chain's CDR3 is CASSFPPGRYTEAFS. The CDR3 nucleotides are TGTGCCAGCAGTTTCCCGCCAGGGAGGTACACTGAAGCTTTCTCT.

This clonotype has more than one count but fewer than ten. The J gene is TRBJ2-5, the V gene TRBV19; no firm D call. Deletions cut 5 bases from V and 1 base from J, with 17 bases between. The germline gives CDR1 LNHDA, CDR2 SQIVND (reference sequence). This CDR3 has 16 residues. CDR3 sequence: CASSLSPPGPQETQYF. Written as DNA, the CDR3 is TGTGCCAGTAGTTTATCTCCGCCGGGCCCCCAAGAGACCCAGTACTTC.

The J gene is TRBJ1-1, the V gene TRBV7-8, with D unresolved. The CDR3 consists of 16 residues. Germline V CDR1 and CDR2: SGHVS, FQNEAQ. V was trimmed by 7 bases and J by 0 bases, leaving 18 bases between them. Written as DNA, the CDR3 is TGTGCCAGCAATAGGTATGGGGTGAGCATGAACACTGAAGCTTTCTTT. Amino acids: CASNRYGVSMNTEAFF.

The table lists this clonotype with many counts. The chain joins TRBV7-8 to TRBJ2-7, with 9 bases aligning to TRBD1. Per germline, CDR1 SGHVS and CDR2 FQNEAQ. V lost 5 bases to trimming and J lost 9 bases; unmatched junction nucleotides: 11. The CDR3 length is 14 residues. CDR3 sequence (DNA): TGTGCCAGCAGCCCGATACAGGGGGCCTTGGTGCAGTACTTC. Translation: CASSPIQGALVQYF.

This clonotype was recorded at least ten times. This sequence joins TRBV27 and TRBJ2-2, with no clear D. CDR1 is MNHEY, CDR2 SMNVEV, per germline (reference sequence). The CDR3 extends over 12 amino acids. Trimming took 2 bases from V and 8 from J, leaving 6 bases between them. The CDR3, as DNA: TGTGCCAGCAGTTTAATTGGTGGGGAGCTGTTTTTT. Its translation: CASSLIGGELFF.

This clonotype was counted many times. The chain carries TRBV14 and TRBJ1-2, with unresolved D. The CDR3 extends over 14 amino acids. Germline-derived CDR1 and CDR2 are SGHDN and FVKESK. V lost 2 bases, J lost 8 bases, and 15 bases lay in between. CDR3 protein: CASSQMERPLGYTF. In nucleotides, the CDR3 is TGTGCCAGCAGCCAAATGGAGCGGCCGCTGGGCTACACCTTC. The variable domain in full, with the rest retrieved from reference TRBV14 and TRBJ1-2, is EAGVTQFPSHSVIEKGQTVTLRCDPISGHDNLYWYRRVMGKEIKFLLHFVKESKQDESGMPNNRFLAERTGGTYSTLKVQPAELEDSGVYFCASSQMERPLGYTFGSGTRLTVV.

This clonotype was detected many times. The chain carries TRBV6-2 or TRBV6-3 and TRBJ1-1; the D is unclear. The germline V gene has CDR1 MNHEY and CDR2 SVGEGT. This CDR3 is 11 amino acids long. Trimming pared 5 bases from V and 8 bases from J, leaving 9 bases between. CDR3 sequence: CASSNQAEAFF. As DNA, the CDR3 is TGTGCCAGCAGTAACCAGGCAGAAGCTTTCTTT.

The chain joins TRBV7-8 to TRBJ1-5; D remains unclear. From germline, CDR1 is SGHVS and CDR2 FQNEAQ. This CDR3 has 13 amino acids. Trimming removed 0 bases at V and 7 bases at J, with 7 bases between. CDR3 sequence (DNA): TGTGCCAGCAGCTTAGCGTACAAACAGCCCCAGCATTTT. It is translated as CASSLAYKQPQHF.

This clonotype was detected ten times or more. The V call is TRBV20-1, the J call TRBJ1-5; maybe TRBD1 (5 bases). Trimming pared 5 bases from V and 3 bases from J, leaving 11 bases between. There are 13 residues in the CDR3. Germline lookup yields CDR1 DFQATT and CDR2 SNEGSKA (reference sequence). CDR3 DNA sequence: TGCAGTGCTGGGGAGGGGTACAATCAGCCCCAGCATTTT. It is translated as CSAGEGYNQPQHF.

This clonotype was seen at least ten times. The junction shows a germline mismatch at one end, possibly a read error. The rearrangement links TRBV12-3 or TRBV12-4 to TRBJ2-2, with D perhaps given as TRBD1 or TRBD2 (5 bases each). The CDR3 is made up of 15 amino acids. The CDR3: CASSLVQGWTGELLF. The CDR3 coding sequence is TGTGCCAGCAGTTTAGTTCAGGGTTGGACCGGGGAGCTGCTTTTT.

This clonotype was counted ten times or more. The rearrangement uses TRBV12-3 or TRBV12-4 and TRBJ1-2, with a tentative D call TRBD1 (6 bases). The V end lost 2 bases, the J end lost 4 bases, and 35 bases lay between the germline ends. This CDR3 has 22 amino acids. The CDR3 is CASSLRPVLQGSFNTLIYGYTF. For the CDR3, the DNA is TGTGCCAGCAGTTTAAGGCCCGTTCTCCAGGGGTCGTTCAATACCCTGATCTATGGCTACACCTTC.

This clonotype was seen ten or more times. This rearrangement joins TRBV28 to TRBJ2-7, with unresolved D. Per germline, CDR1 MDHEN and CDR2 SYDVKM. Trimming removed 3 bases at V and 1 base at J, with 4 bases between. This CDR3 is built from 12 residues. The CDR3 loop reads CASSFRSYEQYF. The DNA for the CDR3 is TGTGCCAGCAGTTTTAGATCCTACGAGCAGTACTTC.

The sample holds many counts of this clonotype. The chain joins TRBV28 to TRBJ1-1; D is ambiguous. Trimming stripped 3 bases from V and 5 bases from J, with 22 bases between. This CDR3 has 17 residues. CDR1 is MDHEN, CDR2 SYDVKM, per germline. The chain's CDR3 is CASSFRLLSTMATEAFF. CDR3 nucleotides: TGTGCCAGCAGTTTCCGGCTTTTGTCAACTATGGCTACTGAAGCTTTCTTT. Variable domain in full (rest from reference TRBV28 and TRBJ1-1): DVKVTQSSRYLVKRTGEKVFLECVQDMDHENMFWYRQDPGLGLRLIYFSYDVKMKEKGDIPEGYSVSREKKERFSLILESASTNQTSMYLCASSFRLLSTMATEAFFGQGTRLTVV.

This clonotype was recorded many times. V and J are TRBV7-3 and TRBJ1-5, with TRBD1 matching over 12 bases. This CDR3 has 19 residues. CDR1 SGHTA and CDR2 FQGTGA come from the germline V gene. Losses at the gene ends were 5 bases for V and 2 bases for J; bases not matched to a gene: 13. CDR3: CASSPGTGGYFWGNQPQHF. DNA for the CDR3: TGTGCCAGCAGCCCTGGGACAGGGGGCTACTTCTGGGGCAATCAGCCCCAGCATTTT.

This clonotype was observed many times. The rearrangement uses TRBV6-2 or TRBV6-3 and TRBJ1-1; no clear D gene. This CDR3 spans 13 amino acids. The V end was cut by 4 bases, the J end by 10 bases, with 16 bases between. Germline V lookup: CDR1 MNHEY, CDR2 SVGEGT. The CDR3 protein is CASSSPPSRAAFF. The CDR3, as DNA: TGTGCCAGCAGTTCTCCCCCCTCAAGGGCAGCTTTCTTT.

The genes are TRBV7-2 and TRBJ2-7; D gene unclear. V was trimmed by 5 bases and J by 5 bases, leaving 7 bases between them. The germline V gene has CDR1 SGHTA and CDR2 FQGNSA. This CDR3 comprises 11 residues. The CDR3 DNA follows: TGTGCCAGCAGCACGACGGACGAGCAGTACTTC. This sequence encodes CASSTTDEQYF.

This clonotype came up many times. The rearrangement links TRBV5-1 to TRBJ1-2; 9 nucleotides agree with TRBD1. The V gene's germline CDR1 is SGHRS and CDR2 YFSETQ. The CDR3 sequence is 14 residues long. The ends lost 5 bases at V and 6 bases at J; junction bases unmatched: 8. The CDR3 is CASSRGQGIDGYTF. The CDR3 bases are TGCGCCAGCAGTCGAGGACAGGGGATAGATGGCTACACCTTC.

In this sample, this clonotype turned up many times. This chain links TRBV11-2 with TRBJ2-5, with D maybe TRBD2 (6 bases). This CDR3 contains 14 residues. Germline CDR1 SGHAT, CDR2 FQNNGV. V lost 5 bases, J lost 2 bases, and 12 bases lay in between. Here the CDR3 reads CASSQGGRQETQYF. For the CDR3, the DNA is TGTGCCAGCAGCCAAGGTGGGAGGCAAGAGACCCAGTACTTC.

This clonotype was recorded many times. This sequence joins TRBV6-2 or TRBV6-3 and TRBJ1-6; no reliable D call. V lost 7 bases and J 4 bases, leaving 20 bases between the germline ends. Germline V CDR1 and CDR2: MNHEY, SVGEGT. CDR3 length equals 17 residues. The CDR3 region has the DNA TGTGCCAGCAATCCGGTCGACACCAGGCAGTATAATTCACCCCTCCACTTT. This encodes CASNPVDTRQYNSPLHF.

CDR3 loop: CASSPSITGELFF. The CDR3 DNA follows: TGTGCCAGCAGTCCCAGCATCACCGGGGAGCTGTTTTTT. The chain employs TRBV27 and TRBJ2-2; D gene uncertain. V was shortened by 5 bases and J by 4 bases, with 8 bases between the two germline ends. The CDR3 runs to 13 residues. CDR1 is MNHEY and CDR2 is SMNVEV in the germline V gene (reference sequence).

The CDR3 region has the DNA TGTGCCAGCAGCTTAACGAGGTGGGCCACTGAAGCTTTCTTT. Translation: CASSLTRWATEAFF. The chain couples TRBV7-2 to TRBJ1-1; D not resolved. This CDR3 spans 14 amino acids. V lost 2 bases and J 4 bases, leaving 11 bases between the germline ends. Germline values: CDR1 SGHTA, CDR2 FQGNSA.

This clonotype was counted at least ten times. The J gene is TRBJ2-7, the V gene TRBV7-3; D not certain. The CDR3 loop spans 13 amino acids. V shed 3 bases and J shed 3 bases, with 9 bases lying between them. CDR1 is SGHTA, CDR2 FQGTGA, per germline. CDR3 sequence (DNA): TGTGCCAGCAGCTTCGGGCCGAACTACGAGCAGTACTTC. Protein product: CASSFGPNYEQYF.

This clonotype was recorded at least ten times. V and J are TRBV4-3 and TRBJ2-7; D may be TRBD2 (5 bases). Per the germline V gene, CDR1 is LGHNA and CDR2 is YSLEER. V was shortened by 4 bases and J by 3 bases, with 13 bases between the two germline ends. This CDR3 spans 14 amino acids. This chain's CDR3 is CASSPGVGYYEQYF. The CDR3 DNA reads as TGCGCCAGCAGCCCCGGGGTGGGGTACTACGAGCAGTACTTC.